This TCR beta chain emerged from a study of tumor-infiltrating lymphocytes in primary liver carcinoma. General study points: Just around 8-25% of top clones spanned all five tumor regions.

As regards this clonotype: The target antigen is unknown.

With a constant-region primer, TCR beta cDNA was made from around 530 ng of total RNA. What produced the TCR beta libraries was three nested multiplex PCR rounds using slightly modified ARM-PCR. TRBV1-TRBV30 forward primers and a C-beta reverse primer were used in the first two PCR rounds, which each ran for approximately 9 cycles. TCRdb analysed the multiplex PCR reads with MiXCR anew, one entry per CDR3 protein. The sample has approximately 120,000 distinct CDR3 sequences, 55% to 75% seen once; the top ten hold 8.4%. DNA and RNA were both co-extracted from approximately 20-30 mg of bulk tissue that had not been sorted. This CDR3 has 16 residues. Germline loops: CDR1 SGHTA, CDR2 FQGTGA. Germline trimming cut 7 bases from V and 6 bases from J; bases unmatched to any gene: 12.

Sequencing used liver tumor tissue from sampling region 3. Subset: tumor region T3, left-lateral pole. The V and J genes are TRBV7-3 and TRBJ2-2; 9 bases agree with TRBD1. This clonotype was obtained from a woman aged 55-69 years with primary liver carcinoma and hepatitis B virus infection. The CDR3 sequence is CASNRQTGGVPGELFF. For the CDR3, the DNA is TGTGCCAGCAACCGGCAGACAGGGGGGGTCCCCGGGGAGCTGTTTTTT.